This entry describes one TCR beta chain. This clonotype was counted only a few times. What antigen it recognizes has not been identified. A junction end diverges from the germline sequence, so it may reflect a read error. These data belong to a study of blood T cells in healthy people across ages (dated by TCRdb to about 2015). As for the study more broadly: In model experiments, roughly one uniquely barcoded TCR beta cDNA molecule per two T cells was captured by template switching. Age-related changes in TCR beta repertoire diversity were measured in the study by deep sequencing normalized with unique cDNA molecular identifiers. Donors were grouped into four age groups: young (average roughly 17 years), middle-aged (39), aged (62) and long-lived (roughly 80). To avoid experimental bias, donors of different ages were distributed randomly across sequencing lanes. The study analyzed two additional independent replicas of 1 million unique cDNA reads from the same blood draw for two donors, one aged 18 to 29 and one aged 80 or older.

The germline V gene (reference sequence) yields LGHDT for CDR1 and YNNKEL for CDR2. The cysteine opens and the phenylalanine closes a CDR3 of 15 amino acids. Here the CDR3 DNA is all that survives: 45 bases in frame from base 1. The protocol used for the library was 5' RACE. A second about 7 to 12 cycle PCR used a sample-barcoded 5' primer and a J-beta primer mix. Each TCR beta cDNA molecule received a unique molecular identifier from a template-switch 5' adaptor carrying 12 random nucleotides. Each sample yielded at least 2.5 million CDR3-containing paired-end reads. The Mint cDNA synthesis kit, primed by a TRBC-specific oligonucleotide, was used to synthesize first-strand cDNA from all RNA. Following uracil-DNA glycosylase treatment, a first 18-cycle PCR with universal primers M1SS and BC2_uni_R was performed on all cDNA. Turning to the authors' computational methods: For normalization, 1 million high-quality reads, each with a distinct molecular identifier, were randomly selected from each sample. Instead of being binned into consensus sequences, reads that shared molecular identifiers were thrown out. CDR3 identification, clonotype clustering and error correction used MiTCR with a Q25 quality threshold and the strictest error-elimination algorithm. A nonparametric unseen species model using Euler transformation provided a lower-bound estimate of total TCR beta diversity. TCRdb reanalyzed the raw reads on its own, using fastp at Q25 for trimming and MiXCR for clone calling, and kept in-frame beta chains. Entries are consolidated by CDR3 protein sequence, retaining the most common genes and DNA. TCRdb assigned the V and J calls; the authors' analysis was not used. In all, the sample holds around 1,800,000 distinct CDR3 sequences, and approximately 40% of those were seen once. Together, the top ten hold 20% to 25% of the sample.

Donors were 39 systemically healthy Caucasian individuals from Russia aged roughly 6 to 100 years. Each donor gave about 10 milliliters of peripheral blood, drawn into EDTA-treated Vacutainer tubes. Ficoll-Paque density-gradient centrifugation was used to isolate PBMCs, with at least 6.5 million per sample. Total RNA, at least 5 micrograms per sample, was extracted from PBMCs with Trizol reagent. Naive CD45RAhigh/CD27high T cell percentages were measured by flow cytometry on a PBMC aliquot from every donor. The full study reports these points: There was a strong correlation between observed TCR beta diversity and the percentage of naive T cells measured by flow cytometry. Estimates of total diversity based on one million sequenced T cells were considered lower bounds and underestimates. Because donor CMV infection status was unknown, age-related changes in expanded clonotypes were potentially confounded. As age increased, observed TCR beta diversity per million T cells dropped in a roughly linear way, and a significant reduction was already evident by age about 40. Because profiling used bulk unsorted PBMCs, naive and antigen-experienced compartments could not be compared conclusively. Compared with the aged group, more naive CD4+ T cells, fewer expanded clones and increased TCR diversity were shown by the long-lived group, suggesting age selection.

This clonotype was sampled from a human donor in good health. The sequencing sample was made of blood. The V gene is TRBV3-1 and the J gene is TRBJ2-7; 5 matching bases give a weak D call of TRBD1. The CDR3 sequence is CARSQGAANSYEQYF. The DNA sequence follows: TGTGCCCGCAGCCAAGGGGCAGCGAACTCCTACGAGCAGTACTTC.